The clone carrying this TCR beta chain was observed once. Produced via immunoSEQ multiplex PCR; TCRdb's table is partial and in-frame only. This sample has 70,000 to 95,000 clones; approximately 88% occur once, and the top ten carry around 2.8%. The data are from a study of blood T cell repertoires in COVID-19. Study context: The United States, Italy and Spain supplied acute and convalescent COVID-19 samples.

CDR3 length: 17 amino acids. Germline V gene data show CDR1 as GTSNPN and CDR2 as SVGIG (reference sequence). Trimming removed 3 bases from V and 2 bases from J; junction bases left unmatched: 11. This TCR was recovered from a man between 50 and 59 years old with COVID-19, enrolled during active disease. The rearrangement links TRBV30 to TRBJ2-3, with 10 bases matching TRBD2. The source material was peripheral blood. The CDR3 protein is CAWSPTRTSGYTDTQYF. The CDR3 nucleotides read TGTGCCTGGAGCCCAACCCGGACTAGCGGCTACACAGATACGCAGTATTTT.